Following are 12 T cell receptor beta chains from one sample sequenced in a study of T cell repertoires in cytomegalovirus infection. These receptors are not linked to any known antigen. TCRdb reprocessed the reads via MiXCR and lists one record per CDR3 protein. The sample records 100,000 to 120,000 distinct CDR3 sequences, 30% to 35% being singletons. The sequencing here drew on CD8+ T cells from cultured PBMCs, taken from culture after CMV antigen stimulation. These receptors came from a human donor in good health (CMV status not recorded). Some clones in this sample may be carry-over from other donors' samples.

The chain has TRBV12-3 or TRBV12-4 and TRBJ1-2; D gene uncertain. The CDR3 spans 9 residues. V was shortened by 10 bases and J by 12 bases, with 12 bases between the two germline ends. The CDR3 nucleotides are TGTGCCAACGAGGGCCCTGACACCTTC. Protein product: CANEGPDTF.

This clonotype was observed at least ten times. The rearrangement links TRBV2 to TRBJ2-1; D not certain. Between the trimmed V and J ends, which lost 5 bases and 8 bases, there was a span of 10 bases. This CDR3 spans 12 amino acids. Germline V CDR1 and CDR2: SNHLY, FYNNEI. The CDR3 DNA reads TGTGCCAGCAGTTCTGGCGAGGATGAGCAGTTCTTC. This codes for CASSSGEDEQFF.

The chain combines TRBV4-1 with TRBJ1-3; maybe TRBD1 (5 bases). CDR1 MGHRA and CDR2 YSYEKL come from the germline V gene. There are 21 residues in the CDR3. V lost 6 bases to trimming and J lost 0 bases, with 30 bases between them. In nucleotides, the CDR3 is TGCGCCAGCAGAGGAAGTCGCGCGACTGGGGGTTTGGCTAGCTCTGGAAACACCATATATTTT. Amino acid sequence: CASRGSRATGGLASSGNTIYF.

V and J are TRBV7-7 and TRBJ2-5; D perhaps matches TRBD1 (5 bases). V lost 5 bases to trimming and J lost 5 bases, with 15 bases between them. CDR3 size: 14 residues. The germline V gene encodes CDR1 SSHAT and CDR2 FNYEAQ (reference sequence). The CDR3 DNA reads TGTGCCAGCAGCCCAAGGCAGGGATGGGAGACCCAGTACTTC. It translates to CASSPRQGWETQYF.

A single count supports this clonotype. The chain uses TRBV11-2 and TRBJ2-3, with TRBD2 as a possible D gene (6 bases). The CDR3 is 15 amino acids. Germline V gene lookup returns CDR1 SGHAT and CDR2 FQNNGV. Trimming left V 6 bases short and J 2 bases short, with 15 bases between. DNA of the CDR3: TGTGCCAGCAGAGATAGCGGCAGGATCACAGATACGCAGTATTTT. This translates into CASRDSGRITDTQYF.

This chain links TRBV6-5 with TRBJ2-7; D may be TRBD1 (5 bases). The CDR3 contains 15 residues. The V gene lost 0 bases and the J gene lost 2 bases, with 11 bases spanning the gap. From germline, CDR1 is MNHEY and CDR2 SVGAGI. The CDR3 coding sequence is TGTGCCAGCAGTTACTCCCTCAGGGCGGCCTACGAGCAGTACTTC. Its protein product is CASSYSLRAAYEQYF.

This clonotype was observed a few times. J is TRBJ2-7 and V is TRBV6-1, with D tentatively TRBD1 or TRBD2 (5 bases each). The germline V gene has CDR1 MNHNS and CDR2 SASEGT. The CDR3 has 15 residues. V lost 2 bases and J 1 base, leaving 12 bases between the germline ends. CDR3 sequence: CASSEWDVMSYEQYF. The CDR3 DNA is TGTGCCAGCAGTGAATGGGACGTTATGTCCTACGAGCAGTACTTC.

The gene calls are TRBV27 and TRBJ1-5; possible D gene TRBD1, 5 bases. CDR1 MNHEY and CDR2 SMNVEV come from the germline V gene (reference sequence). This CDR3 is 16 amino acids long. V was shortened by 2 bases and J by 5 bases, with 16 bases between the two germline ends. CDR3 residues: CASSLRAEGFYQPQHF. DNA of the CDR3: TGTGCCAGCAGTTTACGGGCAGAGGGGTTTTATCAGCCCCAGCATTTT.

The chain recombines TRBV15 with TRBJ1-5, with TRBD1 as a possible D gene (5 bases). CDR1 LNHNV and CDR2 YYDKDF come from the germline V gene (reference sequence). V was pared by 4 bases and J by 7 bases, with 8 bases between. This CDR3 has 12 residues. The CDR3 DNA reads as TGTGCCACCAGCAACCAGGGACAGCCCCAGCATTTT. This translates into CATSNQGQPQHF.

The V and J genes are TRBV28 and TRBJ2-2; 7 nucleotides align to TRBD1. The CDR3 runs 18 residues. From germline, CDR1 is MDHEN and CDR2 SYDVKM. Losses at the gene ends were 2 bases for V and 2 bases for J; bases not matched to a gene: 11. CDR3 residues: CASSLNTADRVNTGELFF. CDR3 sequence (DNA): TGTGCCAGCAGTTTAAATACGGCCGACAGGGTTAACACCGGGGAGCTGTTTTTT.

The sample holds many counts of this clonotype. The chain combines TRBV25-1 with TRBJ2-1; TRBD2 might be the D (5 bases). The CDR3 runs to 12 residues. Per the germline V gene, CDR1 is MGHDK and CDR2 is SYGVNS. V gave up 8 bases and J gave up 1 base, with 6 bases separating them. The CDR3 DNA is TGTGCCAGCCTAGCTTCCTACAATGAGCAGTTCTTC. As protein: CASLASYNEQFF. Full variable domain (remainder filled in from reference TRBV25-1 and TRBJ2-1): EADIYQTPRYLVIGTGKKITLECSQTMGHDKMYWYQQDPGMELHLIHYSYGVNSTEKGDLSSESTVSRIRTEHFPLTLESARPSHTSQYLCASLASYNEQFFGPGTRLTVL.

In this sample, this clonotype turned up a few times. The chain is built from TRBV7-8 and TRBJ1-5; no clear D. The V and J ends lost 5 bases and 0 bases respectively, with 11 bases between them. The CDR3 runs 15 residues. Germline V gives CDR1 SGHVS, CDR2 FQNEAQ. CDR3 in amino acids: CASSLDSYSNQPQHF. CDR3 coding DNA: TGTGCCAGCAGCCTAGACTCATATAGCAATCAGCCCCAGCATTTT.